This TCR beta chain was identified during a study of post-analysis software for immune sequencing data. Study in general: The study covered relapsing-remitting, secondary progressive and progressive-relapsing courses of multiple sclerosis. Overall study results and limits: TRBV segments more frequent in patients than in controls numbered five and included TRBV5-6, TRBV5-1 and TRBV20-1. Multiple sclerosis patients had significantly lower normalized Chao1 diversity than controls.

TCR beta libraries were prepared from cDNA with unique molecular identifiers. Via MiXCR, TCRdb re-called the PCR reads, giving one row per CDR3 protein. The data show more than 450,000 distinct CDR3 sequences, roughly 45% seen once. The CDR3 runs 16 residues. Trimming stripped 4 bases from V and 2 bases from J, with 15 bases between. On this clonotype: Its antigen remains unidentified.

Sequencing used blood. The origin of this receptor is a girl aged 10 to 17 with multiple sclerosis. The chain joins TRBV12-3 or TRBV12-4 to TRBJ2-1; weak D call: TRBD2 (6 bases). CDR3 bases: TGTGCCAGCAGTTGGGGGGTGGGAGTGACCTACAATGAGCAGTTCTTC. Translation: CASSWGVGVTYNEQFF.